This entry describes one TCR beta chain. The target antigen is unknown. This entry is derived from a study of cytomegalovirus exposure and HLA in healthy donors. Study-wide results and caveats: In a later analysis, HLA-associated beta chains showed higher expansion and lower generation probabilities than comparable chains.

Germline CDR1 is SGHRS and CDR2 is YFSETQ. The CDR3 runs to 16 residues. V lost 3 bases and J lost 8; bases outside the gene matches: 8. Primers for the PCR totalled 60 Vbeta and 13 Jbeta. Profiled with immunoSEQ multiplex PCR; TCRdb holds only in-frame clones, not every one. The sample has more than 95,000 clones, under 85% seen once. The source material was PBMCs. The chain carries TRBV5-1 and TRBJ2-1; the match to TRBD2 covers 13 bases. The TCR originated in a woman in her forties in good health and CMV-seropositive. CDR3 coding DNA: TGCGCCAGCAGCTCGACTAGCGGGGGGAGCTTGGATGAGCAGTTCTTC. This gives the protein CASSSTSGGSLDEQFF. The full variable domain, rest sourced from reference TRBV5-1 and TRBJ2-1, is KAGVTQTPRYLIKTRGQQVTLSCSPISGHRSVSWYQQTPGQGLQFLFEYFSETQRNKGNFPGRFSGRQFSNSRSEMNVSTLELGDSALYLCASSSTSGGSLDEQFFGPGTRLTVL.